The 7 T cell receptor beta chains presented below share a single source sample, sequenced in a study of T cells in women clearing cervical HPV infection. Profiled with immunoSEQ multiplex PCR; TCRdb holds only in-frame clones, not every one. The sample has about 23,000 clones. Sequencing was done on a sample of blood buffy coat. The receptor set was obtained from a woman between 18 and 70 years old with a cervical HPV16 infection that either progressed to CIN3+ or cleared (not recorded which).

Details on this clone: The read gets to within 3 residues of the CDR3 end, and the germline J gene fills in the rest. This rearrangement joins TRBV27 to TRBJ2-5, with TRBD2 matching 12 bases. The CDR3 runs to 15 residues. CDR1 and CDR2 from the germline V gene are MNHEY and SMNVEV (reference sequence). The ends lost 5 bases at V and 6 bases at J; junction bases unmatched: 7. The CDR3 sequence is CASSPGTSGWKTQYF. The CDR3 DNA, read in part, is TGTGCCAGCAGTCCGGGGACTAGCGGGTGGAAGACC.

About this clone: The CDR3 is cut off 3 residues early in the read; its end comes from the germline J gene. The V call is TRBV5-1, the J call TRBJ1-1, with 7 bases identical to TRBD1. V dropped 2 bases and J dropped 3; count of bases not matched to a gene: 7. The CDR3 is made up of 15 amino acids. Looked up from germline, CDR1 is SGHRS and CDR2 is YFSETQ. The part of the CDR3 DNA that was read is TGCGCCAGCAGCTTCGCAGACAGGGTCGACACTGAA. Protein: CASSFADRVDTE. From start to end, the CDR3 is CASSFADRVDTEAFF.

A note on this clone: The sequence runs out 3 residues before the end of the CDR3; the remainder is reconstructed from the germline J gene. The J gene is TRBJ1-1, the V gene TRBV7-3; a weak D match, TRBD1 (6 bases). CDR3 length: 14 amino acids. Trimming took off 1 base at V and 4 bases at J, with 10 bases between the two ends. Germline CDR1 is SGHTA and CDR2 is FQGTGA. CDR3 region: CASSLSGGLTEAFF. The part of the CDR3 DNA that was read is TGTGCCAGCAGCTTAAGCGGGGGGCTCACTGAA.

The CDR3 sequence is CSARRQGTGYTF. CDR3 DNA, as far as it was read: TGCAGTGCTCGACGACAGGGGACCGGC. The chain is built from TRBV20-1 and TRBJ1-2, with TRBD1 matching over 8 bases. The read halts 3 residues ahead of the CDR3 end, with the missing end drawn from the germline J gene. Germline CDR1 and CDR2: DFQATT and SNEGSKA (reference sequence). The CDR3 sequence is 12 residues long.

Comments on this clone: The DNA ends 3 residues before the CDR3 does, and the rest of the CDR3 is filled in from the germline J gene. The J gene is TRBJ2-1, the V gene TRBV20-1, with D unclear. Germline CDR1 is DFQATT and CDR2 is SNEGSKA (reference sequence). This CDR3 has 11 residues. Trimming shortened V by 3 bases and J by 9 bases, and 9 bases separated the two germline ends. The part of the CDR3 DNA that was read is TGCAGTGCTAGGGTCCATAGTGAG. It encodes CSARVHSE. In full, the CDR3 is CSARVHSEQFF.

On this clone itself: The CDR3 extends 3 residues past the end of the read, so its final part is completed from the germline J gene. This sequence joins TRBV30 and TRBJ1-2, with 7 bases fitting TRBD1. There are 13 residues in the CDR3. Germline lookup yields CDR1 GTSNPN and CDR2 SVGIG (reference sequence). V lost 3 bases, J lost 2 bases, and 3 bases stayed unmatched. The CDR3 is CAWSKTGNYGYTF. The sequenced part of the CDR3 DNA is TGTGCCTGGAGCAAGACAGGGAACTATGGC.

Notes on this clone: The read terminates 3 residues before the CDR3 end, so the remaining end is supplied by the germline J gene. V gene TRBV5-1 combines with J gene TRBJ2-3; D is uncertain. Germline assignment: CDR1 SGHRS and CDR2 YFSETQ. This CDR3 spans 14 amino acids. V lost 0 bases to trimming and J lost 6 bases, with 11 bases between them. CDR3 DNA, as far as it was read: TGCGCCAGCAGCTTGGCGCAAGCTTCGGATACG. This gives the protein CASSLAQASDT. The full CDR3 protein is CASSLAQASDTQYF.